This TCR beta chain was retrieved from a study of blood T cell repertoires in COVID-19. Background on the study: Spain, Italy and the United States supplied samples that represented acute and convalescent COVID-19.

CDR3 length: 16 amino acids. Trimming removed 5 bases from V and 7 bases from J, with 20 bases in between. From germline, CDR1 is PRHDT and CDR2 FYEKMQ (reference sequence). Clones were read by immunoSEQ multiplex PCR, and TCRdb kept only the in-frame ones, dropping some. Among roughly 180,000 clones listed, about four fifths were seen once. Sequenced sample: PBMCs or T cells enriched from blood (not recorded which). The chain employs TRBV13 and TRBJ1-4; D ambiguous. The clonotype originates from a man in his sixties who had recovered from COVID-19. The CDR3 DNA is TGTGCCAGCAGCCCACGGACTGGGGTTAGCGGTGAAAAACTGTTTTTT. Its translation is CASSPRTGVSGEKLFF.